This T cell receptor beta chain emerged from a study of T cells in Graves' hyperthyroidism and ophthalmopathy. Comments on this clonotype: Its cognate antigen is unknown.

There were TCR beta CDR3 regions amplified from RNA transcripts. Primed by the HTBI set, a first-round RT-PCR was run on the TCR CDR3. TCRdb re-called the multiplex PCR reads with MiXCR, one entry per CDR3 protein. The data show around 540,000 distinct CDR3 sequences, just over 45% seen once. General study results and limits: Among thyroid clonotypes expanded above 0.001, most also appeared in blood. Ophthalmopathy stood apart from stable hyperthyroidism in a 13 V-J model.

V dropped 7 bases and J dropped 0 bases, with 9 bases sitting between them. The germline V gene encodes CDR1 SQVTM and CDR2 ANQGSEA. This CDR3 has 12 amino acids. Exclusion of a patient resulted from uncontrolled infection, other autoimmune disease, pregnancy or lactation. The sequence was obtained from a woman aged 18-29 years with Graves' hyperthyroidism. The chain has TRBV29-1 and TRBJ1-2; no definite D call. Sequencing was carried out using peripheral blood or thyroid tissue (not recorded which). Written as DNA, the CDR3 is TGCAGCGCGGGCCCGCCTAACTATGGCTACACCTTC. Protein sequence: CSAGPPNYGYTF.